The sequence of this T cell receptor beta chain was determined in a study of blood T cell repertoires in COVID-19. Trimming took 6 bases from V and 4 from J, leaving 10 bases between them. The CDR3 has 12 amino acids. CDR1 is LNHDA, CDR2 SQIVND, per germline (reference sequence). Assay: immunoSEQ multiplex PCR; the TCRdb copy retains only in-frame clones and omits some. The sample lists 95,000 or so clones; approximately 80% were seen once. This clone has just a few counts. This sequence originates from a human donor in a cohort sampled during active COVID-19. The sample was peripheral blood. V is TRBV19 and J is TRBJ2-7; TRBD1 is a possible D gene (6 bases). Written as DNA, the CDR3 is TGTGCCAGTAGCGGACAGCCTTACGAGCAGTACTTC. This gives the protein CASSGQPYEQYF.